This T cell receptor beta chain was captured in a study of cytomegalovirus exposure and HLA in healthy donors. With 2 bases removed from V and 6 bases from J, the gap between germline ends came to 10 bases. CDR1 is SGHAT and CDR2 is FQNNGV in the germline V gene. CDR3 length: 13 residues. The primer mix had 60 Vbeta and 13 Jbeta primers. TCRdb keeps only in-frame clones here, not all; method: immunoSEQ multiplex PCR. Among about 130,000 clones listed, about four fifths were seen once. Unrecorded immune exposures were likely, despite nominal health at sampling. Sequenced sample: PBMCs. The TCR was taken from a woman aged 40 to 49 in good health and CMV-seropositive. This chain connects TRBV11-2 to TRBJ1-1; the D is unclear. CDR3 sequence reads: CASSLISGAEAFF. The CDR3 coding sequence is TGTGCCAGCAGCTTAATTTCAGGCGCTGAAGCTTTCTTT.